This T cell receptor (beta chain) was obtained from a study of blood T cell repertoires in COVID-19. Turning to the study itself: Sources were T cells, B-cell-depleted T cells, or PBMCs; the material itself was cDNA or gDNA.

Per germline, CDR1 MNHNY and CDR2 SVGAGI (reference sequence). This CDR3 contains 15 residues. V lost 0 bases, J lost 5 bases, and 6 bases stayed unmatched. In the source study's methods: Estimation of nucleated cell counts relied on the amplification of reference gene primers. Only in-frame clones appear in the TCRdb table, and some are missing; sequencing was by immunoSEQ multiplex PCR. The V and J calls and clone size come from that table; D and trimming were worked out from the DNA. The sample carries about 140,000 clones, around 79% recorded once. The sequence derives from a man in his fifties or sixties with acute or convalescent COVID-19. Specimen: peripheral blood. This chain links TRBV6-6 with TRBJ1-2; 7 bases are shared with TRBD1. CDR3 DNA: TGTGCCAGCAGTTACTCGAAAGGGGGCGGGTATGGCTACACCTTC. Translation gives CASSYSKGGGYGYTF.